This T cell receptor (beta chain) was recorded in a study of T cells after yellow fever vaccination. Via MiXCR, TCRdb re-called the 5' RACE reads, giving one row per CDR3 protein. This sample has approximately 260,000 distinct CDR3 sequences, with over 4.5% found just once. The sequence was collected from a man between 18 and 29 years old who received the YFV17D yellow fever vaccine. Sequencing was performed on CD4+ T cells sorted from PBMCs, taken on the day of the yellow fever booster vaccination.

The CDR3 reads CAISDGQDYTYEQYF. Written as DNA, the CDR3 is TGTGCCATCAGTGACGGACAGGACTATACCTACGAGCAGTACTTC. The chain recombines TRBV10-3 with TRBJ2-7, with D maybe TRBD1 (7 bases). The V gene's germline CDR1 is ENHRY and CDR2 SYGVKD. V was pared by 3 bases and J by 2 bases, with 14 bases between. The CDR3 is 15 amino acids.